Sequencing of this TCR beta chain was carried out in a study of human thymus T cells. Repertoires were generated with immunoSEQ multiplex PCR, while TCRdb's copy carries only in-frame clones and drops some. Of some 46,000 clones listed, roughly 94% were seen once; the top ten hold roughly 0.12%. As regards this clone: Its antigen remains unknown.

Only four of the eight donors provided a 0.5-1 mL blood sample. Study observations and caveats: Usage of V and J genes appeared biased in thymic and blood repertoires.

Germline V lookup: CDR1 SGDLS, CDR2 YYNGEE. The CDR3 contains 16 residues. V shed 3 bases and J 4 bases; nucleotides not matched to a gene: 11. The chain carries TRBV9 and TRBJ2-3; TRBD2 agrees at 7 bases. The sequence came from a boy in the first two years of life with a congenital heart defect but otherwise immunologically healthy. Sequencing was carried out using blood. CDR3 DNA: TGTGCCAGCAGCGCCCCACGGCGCGGGGGTCCAGATACGCAGTATTTT. This translates into CASSAPRRGGPDTQYF.